Listed here are 18 T cell receptor beta chains from one sample, sequenced in a study of T cells in localized non-small cell lung cancer. This table comes from immunoSEQ multiplex PCR, and its TCRdb copy is limited to in-frame clones, with some not included. The sample has about 40,000 clones; approximately 86% are singletons. Material: peripheral blood, obtained before any cancer treatment. The source of these receptors is a man aged 18-55 years with stage I lung adenocarcinoma.

V is TRBV27 and J is TRBJ1-1, with 8 bases matching TRBD1. The CDR3 has 14 amino acids. The germline gives CDR1 MNHEY, CDR2 SMNVEV (reference sequence). With V trimmed by 5 bases and J by 6 bases, 8 bases remained unmatched. CDR3 region: CASSPLDREPEAFF. Here the CDR3 DNA reads TGTGCCAGCAGTCCCCTGGACAGGGAGCCTGAAGCTTTCTTT.

This clone was seen only a few times. This chain links TRBV6-1 with TRBJ1-3; maybe TRBD1 (5 bases). This CDR3 comprises 15 residues. Germline V lookup: CDR1 MNHNS, CDR2 SASEGT. V was cut by 6 bases and J by 0 bases, with 12 bases left in between. CDR3 DNA sequence: TGTGCCAGCAGGGGGCCGGACCGCTCTGGAAACACCATATATTTT. The encoded protein is CASRGPDRSGNTIYF.

This chain connects TRBV6-5 to TRBJ1-3; 7 positions match TRBD1. V was clipped by 2 bases and J by 4 bases; unmatched bases: 8. The CDR3 is made up of 16 amino acids. Germline V gives CDR1 MNHEY, CDR2 SVGAGI. The CDR3 DNA follows: TGTGCCAGCAGTTACGGTGACAGGGTCGTGGGAAACACCATATATTTT. Translated, it gives CASSYGDRVVGNTIYF.

V gene TRBV5-1 combines with J gene TRBJ2-7, with 9 bases identical to TRBD1. V dropped 5 bases and J dropped 5; count of bases not matched to a gene: 5. This CDR3 is 13 amino acids long. In germline, CDR1 is SGHRS, CDR2 YFSETQ. CDR3 sequence reads: CASRPTGGHEQYF. In DNA form, the CDR3 reads TGCGCCAGCAGACCAACAGGGGGCCACGAGCAGTACTTC.

The rearrangement uses TRBV19 and TRBJ2-2; D gene uncertain. The germline V gene has CDR1 LNHDA and CDR2 SQIVND (reference sequence). The CDR3 runs 15 residues. Trimming removed 9 bases from V and 4 bases from J, with 18 bases in between. The CDR3 sequence: CASTQSRVGTGELFF. The DNA of the CDR3 is TGTGCCAGCACCCAGTCAAGGGTGGGCACCGGGGAGCTGTTTTTT.

The chain employs TRBV20-1 and TRBJ2-5; no clear D gene. The CDR3 sequence is 11 residues long. V lost 3 bases to trimming and J lost 2 bases, with 4 bases between them. Germline-derived CDR1 and CDR2 are DFQATT and SNEGSKA (reference sequence). Here the CDR3 reads CSARTQETQYF. The CDR3 bases are TGCAGTGCTAGGACTCAAGAGACCCAGTACTTC.

This rearrangement joins TRBV4-3 to TRBJ2-5; 8 bases agree with TRBD2. Looked up from germline, CDR1 is LGHNA and CDR2 is YSLEER. V shed 3 bases and J 0 bases; nucleotides not matched to a gene: 12. CDR3 size: 18 residues. Here the CDR3 DNA reads TGCGCCAGCAGCCACACATCTGGTGGCGGGGGGTACCAAGAGACCCAGTACTTC. Its protein is CASSHTSGGGGYQETQYF.

The V and J genes are TRBV5-5 and TRBJ1-1; TRBD1 aligns across 9 bases. The V gene end was trimmed by 2 bases and the J gene end by 1 base; junction bases not matched to a gene: 3. Per germline, CDR1 SGHKS and CDR2 YYEKEE (reference sequence). The CDR3 covers 15 residues. CDR3 amino acids: CASSLTDRGNTEAFF. The CDR3 DNA follows: TGTGCCAGCAGCTTAACGGACAGGGGGAACACTGAAGCTTTCTTT.

This chain links TRBV10-1 with TRBJ1-4; the D gene is possibly TRBD1 (5 bases). Germline V gene lookup returns CDR1 WNHNN and CDR2 SYGVQD (reference sequence). This CDR3 region has 16 residues. Trimming shortened V by 0 bases and J by 8 bases, and 16 bases separated the two germline ends. CDR3 sequence: CASSESRAGSGEKLFF. As DNA, the CDR3 is TGCGCCAGCAGTGAGTCCAGGGCAGGGTCAGGGGAAAAACTGTTTTTT.

The rearrangement links TRBV9 to TRBJ2-6; the D is unclear. CDR1 is SGDLS, CDR2 YYNGEE, per germline. Trimming removed 0 bases at V and 1 base at J, with 5 bases between. CDR3 length: 15 amino acids. The chain's CDR3 is CASSVGGSGANVLTF. In nucleotides, the CDR3 is TGTGCCAGCAGCGTAGGGGGTTCTGGGGCCAACGTCCTGACTTTC.

CDR3 sequence reads: CASSLGGGRRNIQYF. The CDR3 nucleotides read TGTGCCAGCAGCTTAGGAGGGGGCCGGAGAAACATTCAGTACTTC. The chain recombines TRBV7-2 with TRBJ2-4; 7 positions agree with TRBD1. This CDR3 is built from 15 residues. Trimming took 1 base from V and 6 from J; bases not matched to a gene: 6. The germline V gene has CDR1 SGHTA and CDR2 FQGNSA.

This chain connects TRBV15 to TRBJ2-5; D gene unclear. V was cut by 2 bases and J by 2 bases, with 15 bases left in between. The CDR3 has 16 amino acids. Germline V CDR1 and CDR2: LNHNV, YYDKDF (reference sequence). The CDR3 sequence: CATSRSPHLQQETQYF. CDR3 in DNA: TGTGCCACCAGCAGATCACCCCATTTACAGCAAGAGACCCAGTACTTC. The variable domain in full, completed from reference TRBV15 and TRBJ2-5, reads DAMVIQNPRYQVTQFGKPVTLSCSQTLNHNVMYWYQQKSSQAPKLLFHYYDKDFNNEADTPDNFQSRRPNTSFCFLDIRSPGLGDTAMYLCATSRSPHLQQETQYFGPGTRLLVL.

The J gene is TRBJ2-5, the V gene TRBV2, with 11 bases lining up with TRBD2. CDR1 SNHLY and CDR2 FYNNEI come from the germline V gene. The CDR3 spans 16 residues. The V gene end was trimmed by 5 bases and the J gene end by 1 base; junction bases not matched to a gene: 6. The CDR3 here is CASSSLAGVSQETQYF. The CDR3 DNA reads TGTGCCAGCAGTTCACTAGCGGGGGTCTCCCAAGAGACCCAGTACTTC.

The chain combines TRBV7-2 with TRBJ2-1; D uncertain. Per germline, CDR1 SGHTA and CDR2 FQGNSA. Trimming left V 7 bases short and J 0 bases short, with 16 bases between. The CDR3 extends over 16 amino acids. CDR3 residues: CASTLTGGFSYNEQFF. In DNA, the CDR3 is TGTGCCAGCACCCTTACGGGCGGATTCTCCTACAATGAGCAGTTCTTC.

The rearrangement uses TRBV29-1 and TRBJ2-7, with a tentative D call TRBD1 (5 bases). Looked up from germline, CDR1 is SQVTM and CDR2 is ANQGSEA. CDR3 length equals 12 residues. Trimming removed 7 bases from V and 6 bases from J, with 16 bases in between. The CDR3 DNA follows: TGCAGCGCTGCCCAGGGAAGTTCCGAGCAGTACTTC. This translates into CSAAQGSSEQYF.

The J gene is TRBJ1-5, the V gene TRBV7-2; no clear D gene. Germline V gene data show CDR1 as SGHTA and CDR2 as FQGNSA. The CDR3 extends over 14 amino acids. With 0 bases removed from V and 1 base from J, the gap between germline ends came to 4 bases. CDR3 in DNA: TGTGCCAGCAGCTTAGCCGGCAGCAATCAGCCCCAGCATTTT. Translating it yields CASSLAGSNQPQHF. The variable domain in full, with the rest retrieved from reference TRBV7-2 and TRBJ1-5, is GAGVSQSPSNKVTEKGKDVELRCDPISGHTALYWYRQSLGQGLEFLIYFQGNSAPDKSGLPSDRFSAERTGGSVSTLTIQRTQQEDSAVYLCASSLAGSNQPQHFGDGTRLSIL.

The chain combines TRBV5-1 with TRBJ1-4; unclear D gene. Germline values: CDR1 SGHRS, CDR2 YFSETQ. Trimming shortened V by 1 base and J by 0 bases, and 7 bases separated the two germline ends. This CDR3 region has 15 residues. CDR3 coding DNA: TGCGCCAGCAGCTTGAACACCGCAACTAATGAAAAACTGTTTTTT. It translates to CASSLNTATNEKLFF. The complete variable domain, with remaining parts taken from reference TRBV5-1 and TRBJ1-4, reads KAGVTQTPRYLIKTRGQQVTLSCSPISGHRSVSWYQQTPGQGLQFLFEYFSETQRNKGNFPGRFSGRQFSNSRSEMNVSTLELGDSALYLCASSLNTATNEKLFFGSGTQLSVL.

The V call is TRBV9, the J call TRBJ1-3; D not certain. Germline V gene sequence: CDR1 SGDLS, CDR2 YYNGEE. The CDR3 totals 15 residues. V was trimmed by 0 bases and J by 0 bases, leaving 7 bases between them. The CDR3 loop reads CASSVGTTSGNTIYF. CDR3 bases: TGTGCCAGCAGCGTAGGCACCACCTCTGGAAACACCATATATTTT.